This T cell receptor (beta chain) was obtained from a study of long-term antiretroviral therapy in people with HIV. General study findings and limits: Information pertaining to ART adherence, viral resistance or therapeutic modifications was not obtained. Diversity remained lower than transplant donor controls, even though it increased after ART. Repertoires looked antigen-experienced, with only a slight naive shift after ART.

Germline lookup yields CDR1 SGHTA and CDR2 FQGNSA. The V end lost 5 bases, the J end lost 3 bases, and 17 bases lay between the germline ends. This CDR3 contains 16 residues. There were roughly 0.9-11 million cryopreserved PBMC in the samples before DNA extraction. Comment on this clone: Antigen specificity is unknown.

Version v3.0 of the immunoSEQ assay was performed at survey level. Some clones are missing from TCRdb's copy, which holds only in-frame ones; the method was immunoSEQ multiplex PCR. The sample carries about 48,000 clones, around 84% recorded once. The sample in question was unsorted PBMCs, obtained 0.8 years after starting antiretroviral therapy. The sequence came from a woman between 18 and 29 years old with HIV. The chain uses TRBV7-2 and TRBJ2-4; D is perhaps TRBD2 (5 bases). The CDR3 DNA reads TGTGCCAGCAGCCAGGCGAGCGGTTTGGACAAAAACATTCAGTACTTC. Its protein product is CASSQASGLDKNIQYF.